This TCR beta chain was recovered during a study of human T cells and chemical hapten exposure. A few counts support this clonotype. CDR1 KGHSH and CDR2 LQKENI come from the germline V gene. The V end was cut by 4 bases, the J end by 1 base, with 9 bases between. This CDR3 is built from 14 residues. As to time point: pre-sensitization, week 0. Treatment denoted: therapeutic diphenylcyclopropenone sensitization with weekly scalp DPC. Patients had alopecia, were aged 18 to 70, and were not pregnant. Individual cDNA molecules received unique molecular identifiers in the library. TCRdb reprocessed the RACE reads with MiXCR, giving one entry per CDR3 protein. The sample lists approximately 370,000 distinct CDR3 sequences, about 5% occurring once.

The chain joins TRBV18 to TRBJ2-3; weak D call: TRBD2 (6 bases). The sequencing used whole blood, collected in connection with sensitization to the hapten diphenylcyclopropenone (DPC). This TCR derives from a woman aged 18-29 years with alopecia areata. Some clones in this sample may be carry-over from other donors' samples. The CDR3 spells CASSLREGTDTQYF. The DNA of the CDR3 is TGTGCCAGCTCACTCAGGGAGGGCACAGATACGCAGTATTTT.